The clone carrying this T cell receptor (beta chain) was counted ten times or more. Its specificity is not known. TCRdb redid the calling of the 5' RACE reads with MiXCR, one entry per CDR3 protein. The table lists approximately 1.8 million distinct CDR3 sequences, less than 40% of them singletons, with around 0.25% in the top ten. The entry originates in a study of identical twins. Points from the study as a whole: Out-of-frame TCR alpha sharing in monozygotic twins exceeded recombination model predictions. Insertions were reduced in abundant cord blood beta clonotypes but not in memory repertoires. Researchers reported excess low generation probability among twin-shared out-of-frame alpha sequences.

V lost 1 base and J lost 9, with 4 bases in between. The germline CDR1 and CDR2 sequences are SGHTA and FQGNSA. The CDR3 is 11 amino acids. In every case, the donor was a healthy Caucasian. Source material: cord blood. The chain is built from TRBV7-2 and TRBJ2-4, with D hard to call. This sequence was found in a newborn girl in good health. The CDR3 reads CASSLGGIQYF. CDR3 sequence (DNA): TGTGCCAGCAGCTTAGGAGGCATTCAGTACTTC.